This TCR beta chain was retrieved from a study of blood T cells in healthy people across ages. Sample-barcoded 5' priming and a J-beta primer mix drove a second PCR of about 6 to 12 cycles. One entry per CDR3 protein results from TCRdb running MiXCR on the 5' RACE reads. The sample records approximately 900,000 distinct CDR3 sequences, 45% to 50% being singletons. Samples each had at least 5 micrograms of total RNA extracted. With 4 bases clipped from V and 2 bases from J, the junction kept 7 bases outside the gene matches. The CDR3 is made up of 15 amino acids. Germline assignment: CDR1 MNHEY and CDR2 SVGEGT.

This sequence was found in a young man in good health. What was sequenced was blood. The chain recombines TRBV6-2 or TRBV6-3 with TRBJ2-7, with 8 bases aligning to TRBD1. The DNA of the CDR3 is TGTGCCAGCAGTTTTGTCGGGACAGGAGCCTACGAGCAGTACTTC. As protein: CASSFVGTGAYEQYF.